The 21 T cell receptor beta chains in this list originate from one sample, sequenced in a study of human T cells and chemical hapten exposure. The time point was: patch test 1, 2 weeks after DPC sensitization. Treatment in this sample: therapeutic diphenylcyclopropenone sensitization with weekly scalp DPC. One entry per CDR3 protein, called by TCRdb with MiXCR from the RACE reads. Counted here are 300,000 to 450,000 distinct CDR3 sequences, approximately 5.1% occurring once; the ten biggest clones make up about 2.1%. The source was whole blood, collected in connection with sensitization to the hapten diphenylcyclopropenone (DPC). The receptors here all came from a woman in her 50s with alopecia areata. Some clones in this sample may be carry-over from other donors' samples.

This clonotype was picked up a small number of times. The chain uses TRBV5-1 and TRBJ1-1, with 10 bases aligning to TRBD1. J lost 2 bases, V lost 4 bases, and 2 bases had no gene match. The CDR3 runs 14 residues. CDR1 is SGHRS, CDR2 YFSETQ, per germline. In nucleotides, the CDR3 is TGCGCCAGCAGCATGACAGGGGGCAACACTGAAGCTTTCTTT. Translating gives CASSMTGGNTEAFF.

CDR3 nucleotides: TGTGCCAGCAGGGGACTAGCGGGAGGCCGCCTCCGGATTCCAGAGACCCAGTACTTC. It is translated as CASRGLAGGRLRIPETQYF. The chain employs TRBV2 and TRBJ2-5, with 15 bases that match TRBD2. Per the germline V gene, CDR1 is SNHLY and CDR2 is FYNNEI. The CDR3 consists of 19 residues. With 6 bases clipped from V and 4 bases from J, the junction kept 15 bases outside the gene matches.

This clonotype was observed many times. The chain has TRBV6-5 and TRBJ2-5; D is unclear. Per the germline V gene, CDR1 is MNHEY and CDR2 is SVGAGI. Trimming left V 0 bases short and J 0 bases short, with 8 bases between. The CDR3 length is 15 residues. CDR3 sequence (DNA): TGTGCCAGCAGTTACTCGGTCGGAAACCAAGAGACCCAGTACTTC. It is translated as CASSYSVGNQETQYF.

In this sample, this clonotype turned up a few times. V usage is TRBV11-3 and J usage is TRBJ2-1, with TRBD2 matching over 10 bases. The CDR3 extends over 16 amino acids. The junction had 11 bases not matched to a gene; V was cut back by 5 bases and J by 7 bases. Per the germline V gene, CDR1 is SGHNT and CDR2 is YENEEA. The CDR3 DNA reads TGTGCCAGCAGCCTACGGAGCGGGAGGGTGGAGAATGAGCAGTTCTTC. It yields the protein CASSLRSGRVENEQFF.

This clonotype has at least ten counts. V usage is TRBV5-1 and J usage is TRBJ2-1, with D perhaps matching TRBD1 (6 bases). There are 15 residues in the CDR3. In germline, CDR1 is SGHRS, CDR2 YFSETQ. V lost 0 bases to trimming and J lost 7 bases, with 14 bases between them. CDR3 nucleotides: TGCGCCAGCAGCTTGGGTTGGGGGCAAGGGAATGAGCAGTTCTTC. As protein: CASSLGWGQGNEQFF.

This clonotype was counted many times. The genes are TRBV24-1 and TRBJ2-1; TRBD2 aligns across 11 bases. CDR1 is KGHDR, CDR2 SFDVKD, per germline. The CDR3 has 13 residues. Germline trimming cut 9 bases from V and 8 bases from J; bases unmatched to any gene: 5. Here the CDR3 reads CATAVAGGHEQFF. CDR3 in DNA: TGTGCCACCGCGGTAGCGGGAGGGCATGAGCAGTTCTTC.

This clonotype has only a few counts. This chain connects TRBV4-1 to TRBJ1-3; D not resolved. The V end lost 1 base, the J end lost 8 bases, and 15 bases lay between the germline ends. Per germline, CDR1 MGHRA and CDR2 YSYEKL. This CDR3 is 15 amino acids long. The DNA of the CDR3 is TGCGCCAGCAGCCAAGGGGATTGGGTGGCGGACACCATATATTTT. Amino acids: CASSQGDWVADTIYF.

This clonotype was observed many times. The CDR3 nucleotides are TGCGCCAGCAGCTCGTCCTGGACTAGTCAGGAGACCCAGTACTTC. It is translated as CASSSSWTSQETQYF. This rearrangement joins TRBV5-1 to TRBJ2-5; TRBD2 aligns across 7 bases. V lost 3 bases and J lost 5; bases outside the gene matches: 10. The CDR3 runs to 15 residues. The germline V gene has CDR1 SGHRS and CDR2 YFSETQ.

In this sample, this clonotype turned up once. The CDR3 protein is CASSKDRLYEQYF. CDR3 in DNA: TGTGCCAGCAGCAAAGACAGGCTTTACGAGCAGTACTTC. The chain carries TRBV27 and TRBJ2-7, with D possibly being TRBD1 (6 bases). The CDR3 loop spans 13 amino acids. Germline V CDR1 and CDR2: MNHEY, SMNVEV (reference sequence). Between the trimmed V and J ends, which lost 6 bases and 4 bases, there was a span of 13 bases.

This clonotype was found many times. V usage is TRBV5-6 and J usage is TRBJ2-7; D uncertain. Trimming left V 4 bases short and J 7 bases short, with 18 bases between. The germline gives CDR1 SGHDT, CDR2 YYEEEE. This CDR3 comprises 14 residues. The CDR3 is CASSLRGNLGEQYF. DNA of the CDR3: TGTGCCAGCAGCCTCCGCGGTAATCTCGGGGAGCAGTACTTC.

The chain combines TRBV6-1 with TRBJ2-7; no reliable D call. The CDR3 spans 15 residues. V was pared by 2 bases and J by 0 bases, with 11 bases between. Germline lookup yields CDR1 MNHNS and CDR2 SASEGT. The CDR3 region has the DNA TGTGCCAGCAGTGAAAGTGGGGTTAGCTCCTACGAGCAGTACTTC. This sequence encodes CASSESGVSSYEQYF.

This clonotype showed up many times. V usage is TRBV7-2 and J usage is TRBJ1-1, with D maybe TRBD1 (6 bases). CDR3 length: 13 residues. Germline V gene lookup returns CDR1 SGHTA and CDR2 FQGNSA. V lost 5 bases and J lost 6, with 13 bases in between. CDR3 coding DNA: TGTGCCAGCAGCCCCAGGACAGTTTCTGAAGCTTTCTTT. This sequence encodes CASSPRTVSEAFF.

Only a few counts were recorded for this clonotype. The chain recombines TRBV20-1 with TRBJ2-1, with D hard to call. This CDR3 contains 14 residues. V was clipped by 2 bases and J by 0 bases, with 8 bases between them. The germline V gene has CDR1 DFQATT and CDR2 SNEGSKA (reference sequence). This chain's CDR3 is CSARPISSYNEQFF. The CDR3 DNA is TGCAGTGCTAGACCGATTAGCTCCTACAATGAGCAGTTCTTC.

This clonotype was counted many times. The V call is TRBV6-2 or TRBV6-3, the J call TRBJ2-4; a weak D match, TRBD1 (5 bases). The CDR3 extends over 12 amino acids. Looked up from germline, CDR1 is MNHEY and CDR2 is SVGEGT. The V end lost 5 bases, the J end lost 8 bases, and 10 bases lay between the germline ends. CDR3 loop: CASSSKGDIQYF. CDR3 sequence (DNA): TGTGCCAGCAGTAGCAAAGGGGACATTCAGTACTTC.

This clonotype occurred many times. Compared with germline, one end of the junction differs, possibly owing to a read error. CDR3 in DNA: TGTGCCAGCAGTCTATGGGACAGCTCATCCTACGAGCAGTACTTC. Its translation: CASSLWDSSSYEQYF. The chain is built from TRBV28 and TRBJ2-7; 7 nucleotides agree with TRBD1. The germline CDR1 and CDR2 sequences are MDHEN and SYDVKM. This CDR3 has 15 residues.

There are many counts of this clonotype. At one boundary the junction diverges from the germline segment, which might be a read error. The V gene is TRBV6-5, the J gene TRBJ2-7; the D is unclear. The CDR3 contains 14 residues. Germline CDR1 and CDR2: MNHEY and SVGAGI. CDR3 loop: CASSLTGREYGQYF. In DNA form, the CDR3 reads TGTGCCAGCAGTCTCACCGGCCGCGAGTACGGGCAGTACTTC.

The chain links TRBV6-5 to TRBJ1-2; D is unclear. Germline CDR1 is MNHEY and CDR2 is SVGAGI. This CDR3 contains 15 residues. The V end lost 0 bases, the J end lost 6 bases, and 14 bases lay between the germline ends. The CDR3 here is CASSYSSLGADGYTF. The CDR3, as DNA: TGTGCCAGCAGTTACTCGAGTCTTGGTGCGGATGGCTACACCTTC.

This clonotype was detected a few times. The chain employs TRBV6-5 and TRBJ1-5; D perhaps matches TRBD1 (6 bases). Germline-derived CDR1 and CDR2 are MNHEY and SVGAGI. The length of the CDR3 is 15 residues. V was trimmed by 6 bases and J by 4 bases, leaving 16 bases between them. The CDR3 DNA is TGTGCCAGCAGGCCCGAGGGGGGCCCTAATCAGCCCCAGCATTTT. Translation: CASRPEGGPNQPQHF.

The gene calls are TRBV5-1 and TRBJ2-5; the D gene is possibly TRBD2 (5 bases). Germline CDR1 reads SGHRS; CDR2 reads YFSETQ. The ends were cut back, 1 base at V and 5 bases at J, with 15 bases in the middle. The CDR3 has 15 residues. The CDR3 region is CASSLIVPGGETQYF. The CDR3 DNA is TGCGCCAGCAGCTTGATAGTGCCAGGCGGGGAGACCCAGTACTTC.

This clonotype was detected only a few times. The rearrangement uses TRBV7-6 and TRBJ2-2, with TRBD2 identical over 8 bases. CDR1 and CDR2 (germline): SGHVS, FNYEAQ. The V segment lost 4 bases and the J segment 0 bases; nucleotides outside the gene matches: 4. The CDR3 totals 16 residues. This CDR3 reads CASSSREGANTGELFF. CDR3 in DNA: TGTGCCAGCAGCTCCCGGGAGGGCGCGAACACCGGGGAGCTGTTTTTT. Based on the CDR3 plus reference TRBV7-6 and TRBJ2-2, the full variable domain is GAGVSQSPRYKVTKRGQDVALRCDPISGHVSLYWYRQALGQGPEFLTYFNYEAQQDKSGLPNDRFSAERPEGSISTLTIQRTEQRDSAMYRCASSSREGANTGELFFGEGSRLTVL.

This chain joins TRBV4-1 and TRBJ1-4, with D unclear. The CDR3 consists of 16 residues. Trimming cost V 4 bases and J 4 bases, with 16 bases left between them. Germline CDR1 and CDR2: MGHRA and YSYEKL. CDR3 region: CASSPTHRGYNEKLFF. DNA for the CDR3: TGCGCCAGCAGCCCGACCCACAGAGGATATAATGAAAAACTGTTTTTT.